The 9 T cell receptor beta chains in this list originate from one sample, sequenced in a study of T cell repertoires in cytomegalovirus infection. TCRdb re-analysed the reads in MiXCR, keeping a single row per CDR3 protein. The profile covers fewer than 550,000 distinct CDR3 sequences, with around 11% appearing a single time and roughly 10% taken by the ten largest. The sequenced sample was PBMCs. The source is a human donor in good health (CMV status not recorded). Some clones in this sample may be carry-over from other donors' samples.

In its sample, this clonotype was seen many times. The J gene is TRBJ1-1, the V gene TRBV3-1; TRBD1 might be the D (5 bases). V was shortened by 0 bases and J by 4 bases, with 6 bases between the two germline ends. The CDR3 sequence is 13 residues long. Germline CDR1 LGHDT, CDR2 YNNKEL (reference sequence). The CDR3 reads CASSQDRATEAFF. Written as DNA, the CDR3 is TGTGCCAGCAGCCAAGACAGGGCCACTGAAGCTTTCTTT.

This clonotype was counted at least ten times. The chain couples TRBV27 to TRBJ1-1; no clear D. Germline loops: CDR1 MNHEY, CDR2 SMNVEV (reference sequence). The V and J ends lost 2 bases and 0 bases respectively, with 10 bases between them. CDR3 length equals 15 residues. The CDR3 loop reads CASSLKAPLNTEAFF. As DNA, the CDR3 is TGTGCCAGCAGTTTAAAGGCACCCCTGAACACTGAAGCTTTCTTT.

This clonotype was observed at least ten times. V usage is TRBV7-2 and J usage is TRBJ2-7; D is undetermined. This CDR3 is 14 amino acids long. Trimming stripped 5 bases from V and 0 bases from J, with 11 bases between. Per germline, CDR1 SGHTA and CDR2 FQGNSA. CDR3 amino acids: CASSPGISSYEQYF. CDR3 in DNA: TGTGCCAGCAGCCCTGGAATCTCCTCCTACGAGCAGTACTTC. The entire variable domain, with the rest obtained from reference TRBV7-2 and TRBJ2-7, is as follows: GAGVSQSPSNKVTEKGKDVELRCDPISGHTALYWYRQSLGQGLEFLIYFQGNSAPDKSGLPSDRFSAERTGGSVSTLTIQRTQQEDSAVYLCASSPGISSYEQYFGPGTRLTVT.

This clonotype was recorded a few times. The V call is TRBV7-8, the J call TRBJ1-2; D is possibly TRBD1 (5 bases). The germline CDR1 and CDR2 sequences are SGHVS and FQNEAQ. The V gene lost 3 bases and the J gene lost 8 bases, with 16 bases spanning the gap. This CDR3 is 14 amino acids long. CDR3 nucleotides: TGTGCCAGCAGCTTTGGGGTGTCGGGGGGAGGCTACACCTTC. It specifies CASSFGVSGGGYTF.

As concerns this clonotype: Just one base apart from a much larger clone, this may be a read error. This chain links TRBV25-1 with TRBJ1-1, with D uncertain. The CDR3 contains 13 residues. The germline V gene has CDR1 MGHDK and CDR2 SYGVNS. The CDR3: CASRGYLNTEDFF. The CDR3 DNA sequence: TGTGCCAGTCGAGGGTATCTGAACACTGAAGATTTCTTT. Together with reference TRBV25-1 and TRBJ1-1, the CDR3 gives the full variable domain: EADIYQTPRYLVIGTGKKITLECSQTMGHDKMYWYQQDPGMELHLIHYSYGVNSTEKGDLSSESTVSRIRTEHFPLTLESARPSHTSQYLCASRGYLNTEDFFGQGTRLTVV.

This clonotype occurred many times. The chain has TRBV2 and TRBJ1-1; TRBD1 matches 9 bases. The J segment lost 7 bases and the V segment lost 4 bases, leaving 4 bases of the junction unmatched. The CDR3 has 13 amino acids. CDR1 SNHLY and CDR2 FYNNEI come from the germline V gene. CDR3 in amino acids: CASSGDRDGEAFF. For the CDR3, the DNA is TGTGCCAGCAGTGGGGACAGGGATGGTGAAGCTTTCTTT.

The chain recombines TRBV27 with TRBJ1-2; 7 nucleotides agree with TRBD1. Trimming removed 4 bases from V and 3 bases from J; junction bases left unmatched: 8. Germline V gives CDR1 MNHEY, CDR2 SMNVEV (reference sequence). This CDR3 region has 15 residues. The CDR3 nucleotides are TGTGCCAGCAGTTCTGGACAGGCGTTGTACTATGGCTACACCTTC. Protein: CASSSGQALYYGYTF.

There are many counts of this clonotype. CDR3 bases: TGTGCCAGCAGCTGGACTACTTACAATGAGCAGTTCTTC. As protein: CASSWTTYNEQFF. This chain uses TRBV7-2 with TRBJ2-1; a weak D match, TRBD2 (6 bases). The V gene lost 4 bases and the J gene lost 4 bases, with 8 bases spanning the gap. Germline assignment: CDR1 SGHTA and CDR2 FQGNSA. The CDR3 has 13 residues.

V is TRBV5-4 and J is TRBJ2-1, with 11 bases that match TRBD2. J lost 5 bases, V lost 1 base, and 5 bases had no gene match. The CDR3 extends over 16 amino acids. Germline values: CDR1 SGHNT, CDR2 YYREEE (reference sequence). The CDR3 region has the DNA TGTGCCAGCAGCTTGATAGCGGGGGGGCCCCACAATGAGCAGTTCTTC. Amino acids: CASSLIAGGPHNEQFF.